This T cell receptor (beta chain) stems from a study of shared clonotypes between healthy human individuals (dated by TCRdb to the early 2020s). With regard to the full study: Three men and a couple of women, aged 18 to 49 years, made up the cohort. To estimate repertoire size and how much clonotypes are shared between individuals, the study performed deep sequencing of blood TCR repertoires from five healthy adults. Each donor's leukapheresis produced roughly between about 0.8 and 8.9 billion PBMCs. Per donor, three plates each were used for CD4 naive and CD4 memory, two for CD8 naive, and one for CD8 memory. To increase sequencing depth and limit assay-specific biases, different laboratories used diverse techniques to prepare libraries and sequence TCR repertoires.

The full study reports these points: Sampling was limited to blood, and TCR repertoires in tissue likely differ from TCR repertoires in blood. Approximately 5% of naive CD4, around 4% of naive CD8, approximately 2.2% of memory CD4, and about 0.4% of memory CD8 clonotypes were shared across several donors. Rarefaction of sorted-subset datasets indicated incomplete sequencing despite the large sequencing depth. Higher generation probabilities were observed for clonotypes shared by all four sorted-subset donors than for non-shared clonotypes. Based on pairwise subsampling, the degree of clonotype sharing among donors was expected to be affected by sequencing depth. Because the study included only a small number of donors, the genetic and exposure-history diversity represented was limited. Naive subsets generally had larger estimated clonotype richness than memory subsets.

TCR CDR3 regions were amplified from genomic DNA by multiplex PCR using the deep immunoSEQ assay. Extracted genomic DNA from each cell subset was spread evenly across all wells of several immunoSEQ 96-well plates, with each plate serving as a replicate. For sorted subsets, approximately 190 ng genomic DNA, equal to tens of thousands of T cell genomes, was loaded into each replicate PCR. Purified libraries were measured with a Qubit 3.0 fluorometer, size-checked on a Bioanalyzer 2100, and measured again with the KAPA Library Quantification kit. Every immunoSEQ 96-well plate was sequenced on a separate single-read 150-cycle Illumina NextSeq 550 flow cell. The study's processing was this. Because the immunoSEQ output held only junctional sequences and lacked quality scores, the filtering could not match the filtering applied to full-length reads. Sequences were annotated with PyIR, a Python wrapper for IgBLAST v1.9, using IMGT germline references to assign V/J genes and CDR3. Any read was removed if the V/J assignment was weak (E-value above 1e-6), the CDR3 was missing, or the read contained stop codons, out-of-frame junctions, or ambiguous translated residues. A V3J clonotype was defined by an identical inferred V gene, J gene, and CDR3 amino acid sequence. Percentage overlap between repertoires was calculated by dividing the number of shared unique clonotypes by the size of the smaller repertoire. RTK rarefaction, the Chao1 estimator, and Recon v2.1 estimates of unobserved clonotypes were used to assess repertoire richness. Generation probabilities for all TCRbeta clonotypes obtained by the gDNA method from a handful of donors were computed using OLGA. Here the immuneACCESS table is served through TCRdb, limited to in-frame sequences with V and J called. Missing clones are a known gap in these copies; in checked studies unresolved V genes cover under half, and the rest lacks a known reason. That table supplies the V and J calls and clone size; D and trimming were determined from the DNA. The sample table contains about 180,000 clones; only one count was recorded for about 93% of them. The ten largest clonotypes hold 0.067% of the sample.

The donors were healthy, HIV-negative adults who had no recently reported acute infections or vaccinations. Every donor was a Caucasian adult living in Nashville, Tennessee, USA. CD4+ T cells were enriched through magnetic negative selection, after which naive cells were positively selected on CD45RA and the remaining negative fraction served as the memory subset. Blood was obtained by leukapheresis, after which PBMCs were separated by Ficoll-Histopaque density gradient centrifugation and cryopreserved in liquid nitrogen vapor phase. Purity and quantity of every magnetically sorted T cell population were checked by analytical flow cytometry. Genomic DNA was isolated from each sorted fraction and quantified by UV absorbance on a Nanodrop 2000c. As for this clone: The clone's antigen remains unknown. No much larger clonotype is one base removed from it; base qualities were not supplied.

Its CDR3 holds 14 amino acids, cysteine through phenylalanine. Only CDR3 DNA is held: 42 bases, read in frame from base 1. The germline V gene (reference sequence) gives CDR1 as SEHNR and CDR2 as FQNEAQ. The sequence links TRBV7-9 to TRBJ2-5; 11 bases in between match TRBD2. Matching the DNA end better, TRBJ2-7 makes the J call doubtful. Sequenced material: naive CD4+ T cells sorted from blood. The sample's cell subset or site label, decoded: CD45RA+ positively selected. This sequence was found in a woman aged 25 to 45 in good health. The DNA sequence is given as TGTGCCAGCAGCCTTAGCGGGAGGGCCTACGAGCAGTACTTC. Protein translation: CASSLSGRAYEQYF.